This TCR beta chain comes out of a study of cytomegalovirus exposure and HLA in healthy donors. Study as a whole: The use of the same platform for the roughly 120 validation repertoires and the approximately 670 first-cohort repertoires was reported by a later analysis.

The CDR3 loop spans 15 amino acids. The junction had 11 bases not matched to a gene; V was cut back by 6 bases and J by 4 bases. Germline V gene data show CDR1 as LNHDA and CDR2 as SQIVND (reference sequence). TCRdb keeps only in-frame clones here, not all; method: immunoSEQ multiplex PCR. Of around 100,000 clones listed, 85% were seen once; the top ten hold about 20%. This clonotype was obtained from a man aged 18 to 30 in good health and CMV-seropositive. The chain recombines TRBV19 with TRBJ1-2; 7 bases are shared with TRBD1. The specimen sequenced was PBMCs. CDR3 sequence: CASSSSVTGSYGYTF. CDR3 sequence (DNA): TGTGCCAGTAGCTCGAGTGTGACAGGGAGCTATGGCTACACCTTC.